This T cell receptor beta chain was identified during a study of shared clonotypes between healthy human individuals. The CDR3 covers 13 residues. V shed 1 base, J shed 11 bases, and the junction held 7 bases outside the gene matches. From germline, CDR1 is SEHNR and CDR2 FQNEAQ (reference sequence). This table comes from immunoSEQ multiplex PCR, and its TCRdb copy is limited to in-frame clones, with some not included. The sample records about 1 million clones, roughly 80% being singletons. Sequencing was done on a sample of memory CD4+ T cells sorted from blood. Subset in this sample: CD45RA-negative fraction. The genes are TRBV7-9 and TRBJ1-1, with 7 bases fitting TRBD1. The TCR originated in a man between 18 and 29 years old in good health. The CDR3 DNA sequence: TGTGCCAGCAGCTTAGAGACAGGGTATATGGCTTTCTTT. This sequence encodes CASSLETGYMAFF. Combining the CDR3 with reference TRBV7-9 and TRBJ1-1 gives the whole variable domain DTGVSQNPRHKITKRGQNVTFRCDPISEHNRLYWYRQTLGQGPEFLTYFQNEAQLEKSRLLSDRFSAERPKGSFSTLEIQRTEQGDSAMYLCASSLETGYMAFFGQGTRLTVV.